This entry describes one T cell receptor beta chain. This clone was observed once. The target of this receptor is not known. No much larger clone is present one base from it, and per-base qualities are unavailable. These data are taken from a study of blood T cell repertoires in COVID-19 (dated by TCRdb to the early 2020s). Regarding the research as a whole: Samples from collaborators originated in the United States, Italy and Spain and spanned both the acute and convalescent phases of COVID-19. The prospective study material was composed of cDNA or gDNA derived from T cells, B-cell-depleted T cells, or PBMCs. Deeply sampled blood TCRbeta repertoires from subjects exposed to, actively infected with, or recovered from COVID-19 were included in the dataset. A freely available public database, intended as a resource for researchers studying the immune response to SARS-CoV-2, is where the repertoires were released. Samples were obtained from the ongoing ImmuneRACE study (first 160 participants) and from 1,000 to 1,500 subjects provided by 6 global collaborators. The sample metadata nearly always contained a de-identified subject ID, COVID-19 status, age in years and sex. Where HLA class I and class II types were available, the types were taken from metadata supplied by the sample provider, not from assay-based typing.

The V end loses 5 bases and the J end loses 0 bases, and a stretch of 17 bases separates them. From the cysteine up to the phenylalanine, the CDR3 has a length of 17 residues. Only the CDR3 portion is preserved as DNA: 51 bases, with reading frame beginning at the first base. Sequences SGHTA (CDR1) and FQGNSA (CDR2) are obtained from the germline V gene. TCRbeta CDR3 regions were amplified from genomic DNA using the immunoSEQ Assay, a bias-controlled multiplex PCR. The authors' pipeline ran thus. The number of nucleated cells in each sample was estimated by amplification of reference gene primers within the assay. To quantify the absolute abundance of each unique TCRbeta CDR3 rearrangement, sequence reads were collapsed and filtered. Productive Simpson clonality was computed per sample as the square root of Simpson's diversity index over productive rearrangements. TCRdb re-hosts the immuneACCESS table, in-frame sequences only. Its copies lack some clones; in the studies checked, an unresolved V gene accounts for under half of them, and the cause for the rest is not known. V and J calls and clone size are as listed in that table; D and trimming were resolved from the DNA. The sample table contains tens of thousands of clones; only one count was recorded for roughly 87% of them. In total, the top ten clones hold 3% of the sample.

Collaborating institutions collected whole blood in K2EDTA tubes following their own protocols. For TCRbeta analysis, collaborators shipped samples in one of three forms: frozen whole blood, isolated PBMCs, or DNA extracted from either of those sample types. The investigation overall reported the following: How much clinical and demographic metadata was included differed by source and by participant, and the metadata was provided uncurated.

The sequenced sample was peripheral blood. The TCR sequence derives from a woman aged 45-59 years with active or convalescent COVID-19. The chain uses TRBV7-2 and TRBJ2-1; 5 matching bases give a weak D call of TRBD2. CDR3 reads: CASSEQGLAISYNEQFF. The sequence in DNA is TGTGCCAGCAGCGAACAAGGTCTAGCCATCTCCTACAATGAGCAGTTCTTC.